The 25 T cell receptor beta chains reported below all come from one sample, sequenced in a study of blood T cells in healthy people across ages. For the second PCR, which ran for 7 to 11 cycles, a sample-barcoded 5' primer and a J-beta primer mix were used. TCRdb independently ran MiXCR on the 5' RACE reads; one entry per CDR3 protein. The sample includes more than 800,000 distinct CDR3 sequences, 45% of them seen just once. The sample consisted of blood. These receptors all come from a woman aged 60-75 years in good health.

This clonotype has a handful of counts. As DNA, the CDR3 is TGTGCCAGCAGTCCGATTGGAGCATATGGCTACACCTTC. Its protein product is CASSPIGAYGYTF. The J gene is TRBJ1-2, the V gene TRBV12-3 or TRBV12-4, with D hard to call. V shed 5 bases and J shed 5 bases, with 12 bases lying between them. This CDR3 spans 13 amino acids.

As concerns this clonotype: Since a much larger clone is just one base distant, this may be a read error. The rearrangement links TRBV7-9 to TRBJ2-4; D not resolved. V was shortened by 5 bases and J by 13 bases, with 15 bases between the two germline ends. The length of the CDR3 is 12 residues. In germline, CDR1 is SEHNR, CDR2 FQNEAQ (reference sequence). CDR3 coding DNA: TGTGCCAGCAGCGCGAGTGAATACGGGCAGTACTTC. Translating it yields CASSASEYGQYF.

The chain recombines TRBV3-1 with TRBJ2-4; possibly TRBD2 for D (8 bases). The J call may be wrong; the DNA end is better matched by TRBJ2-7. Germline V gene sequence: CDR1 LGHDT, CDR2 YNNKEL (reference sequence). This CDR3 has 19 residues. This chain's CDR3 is CASSQTGAPGLEAYDEQYF. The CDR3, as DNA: TGTGCCAGCAGCCAAACAGGGGCCCCGGGACTAGAGGCGTACGACGAGCAGTACTTC.

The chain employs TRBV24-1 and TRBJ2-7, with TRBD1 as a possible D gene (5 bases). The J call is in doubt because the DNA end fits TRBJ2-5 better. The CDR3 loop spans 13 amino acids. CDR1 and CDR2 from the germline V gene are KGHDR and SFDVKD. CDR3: CATSEPGLGTQYF. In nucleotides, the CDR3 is TGTGCCACCAGTGAACCAGGGTTAGGGACCCAGTACTTC.

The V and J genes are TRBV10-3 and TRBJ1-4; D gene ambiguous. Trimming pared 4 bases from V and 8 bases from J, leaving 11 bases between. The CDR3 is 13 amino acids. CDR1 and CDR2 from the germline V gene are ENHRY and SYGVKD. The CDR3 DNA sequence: TGTGCCATCAGTGGGGCCCCGGGGGAAAAACTGTTTTTT. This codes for CAISGAPGEKLFF.

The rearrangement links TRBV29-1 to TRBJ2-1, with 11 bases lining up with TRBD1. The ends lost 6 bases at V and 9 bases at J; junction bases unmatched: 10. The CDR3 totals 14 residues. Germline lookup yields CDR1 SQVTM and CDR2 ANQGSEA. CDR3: CSVAGTGGVTEQFF. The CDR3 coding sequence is TGCAGCGTCGCCGGGACAGGGGGGGTCACTGAGCAGTTCTTC.

CDR3 DNA: TGTGCCAGCAGTTTATTTTCTAGCGGGTACTACGAGCAGTACTTC. As protein: CASSLFSSGYYEQYF. The chain is built from TRBV28 and TRBJ2-7, with 8 bases matching TRBD2. The length of the CDR3 is 15 residues. Per the germline V gene, CDR1 is MDHEN and CDR2 is SYDVKM. With 1 base clipped from V and 3 bases from J, the junction kept 5 bases outside the gene matches.

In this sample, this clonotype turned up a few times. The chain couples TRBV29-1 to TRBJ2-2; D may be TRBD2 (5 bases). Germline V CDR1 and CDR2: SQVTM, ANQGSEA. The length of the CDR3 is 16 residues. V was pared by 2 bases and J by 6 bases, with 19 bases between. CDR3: CSVEIVSGVVSGELFF. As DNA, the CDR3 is TGCAGCGTTGAAATTGTGTCCGGGGTGGTGTCCGGGGAGCTGTTTTTT.

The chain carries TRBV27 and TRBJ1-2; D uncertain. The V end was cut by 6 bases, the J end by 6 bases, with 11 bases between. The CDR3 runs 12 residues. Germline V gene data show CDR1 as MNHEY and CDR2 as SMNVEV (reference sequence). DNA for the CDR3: TGTGCCAGCAGCCACCCCCTTCATGGCTACACCTTC. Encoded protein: CASSHPLHGYTF.

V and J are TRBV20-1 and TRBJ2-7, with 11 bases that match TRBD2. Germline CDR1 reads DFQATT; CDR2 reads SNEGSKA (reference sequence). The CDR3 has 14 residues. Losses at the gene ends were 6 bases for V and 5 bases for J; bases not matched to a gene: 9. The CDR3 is CSAVQTSGNHEQYF. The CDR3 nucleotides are TGCAGTGCCGTCCAGACTAGCGGGAACCACGAGCAGTACTTC.

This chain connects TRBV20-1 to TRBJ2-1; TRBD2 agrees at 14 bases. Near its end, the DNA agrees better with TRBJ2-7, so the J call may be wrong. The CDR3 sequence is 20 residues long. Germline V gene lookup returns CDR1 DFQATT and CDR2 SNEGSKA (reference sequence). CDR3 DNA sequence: TGCAGTGCTAGACAAATTGGGACTAGCGGGAGCGGAACGACCTACAATGAGCAGTACTTC. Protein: CSARQIGTSGSGTTYNEQYF.

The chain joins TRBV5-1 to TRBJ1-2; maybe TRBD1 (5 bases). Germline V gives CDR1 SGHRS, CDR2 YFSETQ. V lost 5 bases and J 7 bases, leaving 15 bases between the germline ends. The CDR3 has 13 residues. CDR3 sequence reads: CASSYGGGSGYTF. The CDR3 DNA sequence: TGCGCCAGCAGTTACGGGGGAGGGTCTGGCTACACCTTC.

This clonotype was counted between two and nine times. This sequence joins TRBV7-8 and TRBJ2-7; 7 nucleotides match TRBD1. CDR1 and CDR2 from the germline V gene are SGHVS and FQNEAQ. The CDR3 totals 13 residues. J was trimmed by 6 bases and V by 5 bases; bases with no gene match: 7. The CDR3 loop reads CASSPPRQGEQYF. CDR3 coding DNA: TGTGCCAGCAGCCCACCGAGACAGGGCGAGCAGTACTTC.

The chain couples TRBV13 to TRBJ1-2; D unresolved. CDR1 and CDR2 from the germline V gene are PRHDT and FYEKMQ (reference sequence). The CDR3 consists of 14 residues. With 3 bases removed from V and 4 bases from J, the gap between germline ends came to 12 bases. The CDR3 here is CASSFSSSFYGYTF. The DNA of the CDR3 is TGTGCCAGCAGCTTTTCCAGTTCCTTCTATGGCTACACCTTC.

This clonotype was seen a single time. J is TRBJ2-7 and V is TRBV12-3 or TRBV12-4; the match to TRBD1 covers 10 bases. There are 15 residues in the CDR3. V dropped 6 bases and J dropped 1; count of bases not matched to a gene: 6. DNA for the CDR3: TGTGCCAGCAGCGACGGACAGGGGGTTTCCTACGAGCAGTACTTC. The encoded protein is CASSDGQGVSYEQYF.

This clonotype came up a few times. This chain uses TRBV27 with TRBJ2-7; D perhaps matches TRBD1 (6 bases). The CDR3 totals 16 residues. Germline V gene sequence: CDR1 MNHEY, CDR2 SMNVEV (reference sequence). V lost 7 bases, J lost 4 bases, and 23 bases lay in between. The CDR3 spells CASTLSGTRRRYEQYF. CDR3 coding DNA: TGTGCCAGCACCCTATCCGGGACAAGGCGAAGGTACGAGCAGTACTTC.

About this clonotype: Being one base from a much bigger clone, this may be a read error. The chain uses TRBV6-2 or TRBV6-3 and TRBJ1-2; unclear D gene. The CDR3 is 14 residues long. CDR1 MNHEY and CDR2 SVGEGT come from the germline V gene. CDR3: CASSDSGQTYGYTF. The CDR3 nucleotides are TGTGCCAGCAGTGACTCTGGGCAGACCTATGGCTACACCTTC.

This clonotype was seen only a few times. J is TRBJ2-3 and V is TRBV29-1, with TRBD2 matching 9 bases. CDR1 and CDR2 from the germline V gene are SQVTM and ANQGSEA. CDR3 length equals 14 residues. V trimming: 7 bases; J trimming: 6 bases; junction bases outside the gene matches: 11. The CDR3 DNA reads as TGCAGCGGAAGTAGCGGGGGAGGATGGGATACGCAGTATTTT. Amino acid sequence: CSGSSGGGWDTQYF.

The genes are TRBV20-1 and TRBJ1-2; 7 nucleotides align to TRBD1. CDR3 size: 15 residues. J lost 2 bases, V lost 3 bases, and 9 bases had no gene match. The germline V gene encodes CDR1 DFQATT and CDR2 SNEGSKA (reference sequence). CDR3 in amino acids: CSASPTRQGNYGYTF. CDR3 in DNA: TGCAGTGCTAGCCCTACTAGACAGGGCAACTATGGCTACACCTTC.

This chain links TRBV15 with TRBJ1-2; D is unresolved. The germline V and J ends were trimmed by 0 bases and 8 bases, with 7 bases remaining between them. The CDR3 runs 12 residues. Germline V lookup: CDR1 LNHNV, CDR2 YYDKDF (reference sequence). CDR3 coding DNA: TGTGCCACCAGCAGAGATCAAGGGGGCTACACCTTC. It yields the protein CATSRDQGGYTF.

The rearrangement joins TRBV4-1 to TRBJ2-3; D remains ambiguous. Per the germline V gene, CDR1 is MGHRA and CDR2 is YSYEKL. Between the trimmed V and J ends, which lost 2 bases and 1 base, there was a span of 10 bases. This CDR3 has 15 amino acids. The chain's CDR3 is CASSQLHQGTDTQYF. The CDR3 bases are TGCGCCAGCAGCCAACTGCATCAAGGCACAGATACGCAGTATTTT.

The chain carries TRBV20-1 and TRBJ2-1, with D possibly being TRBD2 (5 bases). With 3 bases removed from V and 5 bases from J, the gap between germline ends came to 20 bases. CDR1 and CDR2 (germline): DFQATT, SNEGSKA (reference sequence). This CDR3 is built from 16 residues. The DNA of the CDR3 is TGCAGTGCTAGCTCATCGGGAAGGGTCAGCGACAATGAGCAGTTCTTC. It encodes CSASSSGRVSDNEQFF.

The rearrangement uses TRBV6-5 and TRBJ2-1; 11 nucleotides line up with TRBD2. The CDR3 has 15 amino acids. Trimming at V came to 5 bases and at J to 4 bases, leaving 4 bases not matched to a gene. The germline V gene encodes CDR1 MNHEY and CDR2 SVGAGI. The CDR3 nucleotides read TGTGCCAGCAGTGATAGCGGGAGGGGGTACAATGAGCAGTTCTTC. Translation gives CASSDSGRGYNEQFF.

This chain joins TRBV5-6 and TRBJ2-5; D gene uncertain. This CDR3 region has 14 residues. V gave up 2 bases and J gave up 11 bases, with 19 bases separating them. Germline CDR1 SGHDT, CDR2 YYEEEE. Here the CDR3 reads CASSFGGIKPEQYF. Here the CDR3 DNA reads TGTGCCAGCAGCTTCGGCGGAATTAAGCCTGAGCAGTACTTC.

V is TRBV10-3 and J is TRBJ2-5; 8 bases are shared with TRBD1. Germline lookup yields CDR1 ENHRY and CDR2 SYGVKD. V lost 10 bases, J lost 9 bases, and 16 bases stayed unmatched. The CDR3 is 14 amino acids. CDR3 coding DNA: TGTGCCACTACTTCGGACAGGGCCGGGGAGGCCCAGTACTTC. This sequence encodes CATTSDRAGEAQYF.